The 2 T cell receptor beta chains listed next were all sequenced from one sample in a study of beta chain features in type 1 diabetes. Broader study findings: Among all four CD4+ subsets, Type 1 diabetes patients had TCRB CDR3s that were moderately but significantly shorter.

The antigens these receptors bind are not known. The isolated RNA, all of it, was reverse transcribed, so expressed TCRB transcripts were what got sequenced. Profiling relied on immunoSEQ multiplex PCR, and the TCRdb table lists in-frame clones only, not all of them. This sample yields about 120,000 clones, of which 16% are seen a single time; around 2.5% belongs to the top ten. Sequenced material: central memory CD4+ T cells from blood. The origin of the receptors is a man aged 30-40 years with type 1 diabetes.

This sequence joins TRBV9 and TRBJ2-5; TRBD1 matches at 8 bases. Germline loops: CDR1 SGDLS, CDR2 YYNGEE. There are 14 residues in the CDR3. With 4 bases clipped from V and 4 bases from J, the junction kept 6 bases outside the gene matches. The CDR3 is CASSHGQGGETQYF. DNA of the CDR3: TGTGCCAGCAGCCACGGACAGGGAGGAGAGACCCAGTACTTC. Drawing the rest from reference TRBV9 and TRBJ2-5, the complete variable domain is DSGVTQTPKHLITATGQRVTLRCSPRSGDLSVYWYQQSLDQGLQFLIQYYNGEERAKGNILERFSAQQFPDLHSELNLSSLELGDSALYFCASSHGQGGETQYFGPGTRLLVL.

This clone was seen a handful of times. The CDR3, as DNA: TGTGCCAGCAGCTTAGGCAGCTCGCAAGAGACCCAGTACTTC. It encodes CASSLGSSQETQYF. The chain employs TRBV5-6 and TRBJ2-5; D gene ambiguous. Germline V gene data show CDR1 as SGHDT and CDR2 as YYEEEE. The CDR3 totals 14 residues. V gave up 2 bases and J gave up 2 bases, with 10 bases separating them. Full variable domain (rest looked up from reference TRBV5-6 and TRBJ2-5): DAGVTQSPTHLIKTRGQQVTLRCSPKSGHDTVSWYQQALGQGPQFIFQYYEEEERQRGNFPDRFSGHQFPNYSSELNVNALLLGDSALYLCASSLGSSQETQYFGPGTRLLVL.